This T cell receptor beta chain was recorded in a study of breast tumors, draining lymph nodes, adjacent tissues. The CDR3 sequence runs 16 residues, both termini included. The germline gives CDR1 SGHDN, CDR2 FVKESK. General study points: Compared with basal-like, luminal-like tumors shared significantly more repertoire with nontumor tissue. Compared with lymph nodes, tumors were less diverse; compared with nontumor tissue, more.

Samples came from axillary lymph nodes draining the breast cancer. TCRdb recomputed calls from the multiplex PCR reads with MiXCR, one row per CDR3 protein. There are around 170,000 distinct CDR3 sequences in the sample; roughly 30% occur only once, and about 4% lies in the top ten. As regards this clonotype: What it binds is unknown. This likely comes from a read error, as the CDR3 has no conserved phenylalanine or tryptophan at its end. Because the CDR3's place on the DNA is in doubt, the DNA is left out and the CDR3 is given as listed by TCRdb.

The clonotype was recovered from a female donor with breast cancer. Some clones in this sample may be carry-over from other donors' samples. The genes are TRBV14 and TRBJ2-7; the table's D call TRBD1 went unverified against the DNA. Sequenced sample: axillary lymph node tissue. The CDR3 here is CASSPRGRTGEGERYL.